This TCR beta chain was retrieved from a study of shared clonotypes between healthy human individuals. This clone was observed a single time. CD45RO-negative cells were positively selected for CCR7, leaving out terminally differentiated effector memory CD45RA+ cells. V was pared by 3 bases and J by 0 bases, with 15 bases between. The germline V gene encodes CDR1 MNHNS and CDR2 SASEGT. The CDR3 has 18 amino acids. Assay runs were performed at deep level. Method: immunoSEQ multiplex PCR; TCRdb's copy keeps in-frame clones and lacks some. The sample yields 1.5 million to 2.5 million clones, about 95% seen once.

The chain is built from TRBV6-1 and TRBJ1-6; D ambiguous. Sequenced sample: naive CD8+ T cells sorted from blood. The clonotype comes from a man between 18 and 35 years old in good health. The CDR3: CASSDNSAYTSYNSPLHF. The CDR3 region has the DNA TGTGCCAGCAGTGACAATAGCGCTTATACCTCCTATAATTCACCCCTCCACTTT.